This T cell receptor beta chain came from a study of long-term antiretroviral therapy in people with HIV. V shed 6 bases, J shed 2 bases, and the junction held 6 bases outside the gene matches. This CDR3 is 15 amino acids long. Per germline, CDR1 LNHDA and CDR2 SQIVND (reference sequence). Cryopreserved PBMC samples of about 1-11 million cells were used for DNA extraction. On this clone itself: Its antigen is still unknown.

Regarding the study as a whole: Dating from about 2003 to 2017, the blood was possibly obtained under older ART regimens. After ART, diversity increased yet remained lower than transplant donor controls.

Samples were assayed with immunoSEQ v3.0 at survey level. Produced via immunoSEQ multiplex PCR; TCRdb's table is partial and in-frame only. This sample has tens of thousands of clones; roughly 92% occur once, and the top ten carry approximately 10%. Source: unsorted PBMCs, taken 6.2 years after starting antiretroviral therapy. The chain has TRBV19 and TRBJ1-5; 8 bases are a match to TRBD1. This clonotype was obtained from a man aged 35 to 55 with HIV. CDR3 sequence reads: CASRRTGQGNQPQHF. CDR3 DNA: TGTGCCAGTAGGAGGACAGGGCAAGGCAATCAGCCCCAGCATTTT.